The 26 T cell receptor beta chains below come from one sample, sequenced in a study of blood T cell repertoires in COVID-19. Clones were sequenced by immunoSEQ multiplex PCR, and TCRdb holds only the in-frame ones, with some missing. Here the sample spans 250,000 to 300,000 clones, about 88% being singletons. Sample: peripheral blood. The receptors stem from a woman aged 70-85 years with COVID-19, enrolled during active disease.

The genes are TRBV12-5 and TRBJ1-4; D is ambiguous. V was pared by 1 base and J by 7 bases, with 10 bases between. The CDR3 extends over 14 amino acids. The V gene's germline CDR1 is LGHNT and CDR2 FRNRAP. The DNA for the CDR3 is TGTGCTAGTGGTTTGGGGGGAGTGCGTGAAAAACTGTTTTTT. Translating it yields CASGLGGVREKLFF.

This clone was recorded once. The V and J genes are TRBV2 and TRBJ2-7; 11 positions match TRBD1. The CDR3 is 16 residues long. V shed 6 bases, J shed 2 bases, and the junction held 9 bases outside the gene matches. Germline V gene data show CDR1 as SNHLY and CDR2 as FYNNEI. The CDR3 loop is CASSQVGTGGPYEQYF. The CDR3, as DNA: TGTGCCAGCAGCCAAGTCGGGACAGGGGGGCCCTACGAGCAGTACTTC.

The chain carries TRBV24-1 and TRBJ1-1, with a weak D call TRBD1 (5 bases). Germline V gives CDR1 KGHDR, CDR2 SFDVKD. Deletions cut 8 bases from V and 0 bases from J, with 15 bases between. The CDR3 consists of 15 residues. The CDR3 region has the DNA TGTGCCACCAAGGTCAAGGGGCGCATGAACACTGAAGCTTTCTTT. It encodes CATKVKGRMNTEAFF.

V and J are TRBV4-3 and TRBJ1-1, with D possibly matching TRBD1 (5 bases). The CDR3 extends over 13 amino acids. The ends were cut back, 3 bases at V and 1 base at J, with 6 bases in the middle. The V gene's germline CDR1 is LGHNA and CDR2 YSLEER. CDR3 sequence: CASSHGANTEAFF. The DNA of the CDR3 is TGCGCCAGCAGCCATGGGGCGAACACTGAAGCTTTCTTT.

The rearrangement joins TRBV5-6 to TRBJ1-3; no firm D call. This CDR3 is built from 11 residues. The ends were cut back, 10 bases at V and 3 bases at J, with 8 bases in the middle. From germline, CDR1 is SGHDT and CDR2 YYEEEE. The CDR3 loop is CAGGFGNTIYF. The CDR3, as DNA: TGTGCCGGCGGGTTTGGAAACACCATATATTTT.

The V and J genes are TRBV28 and TRBJ2-3; D perhaps matches TRBD1 (6 bases). CDR3 length: 14 residues. The V end lost 4 bases, the J end lost 4 bases, and 12 bases lay between the germline ends. CDR1 is MDHEN and CDR2 is SYDVKM in the germline V gene. The CDR3 nucleotides are TGTGCCAGCAGTTCGGTCAGGGGCTCAGATACGCAGTATTTT. This gives the protein CASSSVRGSDTQYF.

The chain carries TRBV9 and TRBJ1-4, with D hard to call. This CDR3 has 14 amino acids. V was cut by 0 bases and J by 4 bases, with 7 bases left in between. Germline CDR1 is SGDLS and CDR2 is YYNGEE. In DNA, the CDR3 is TGTGCCAGCAGCGTAGCACAGATTAATGAAAAACTGTTTTTT. This codes for CASSVAQINEKLFF.

The chain carries TRBV10-3 and TRBJ2-1; 9 nucleotides agree with TRBD1. Germline assignment: CDR1 ENHRY and CDR2 SYGVKD. This CDR3 region has 16 residues. V shed 3 bases, J shed 4 bases, and the junction held 7 bases outside the gene matches. The CDR3 sequence: CAISEADRGGYNEQFF. In DNA form, the CDR3 reads TGTGCCATCAGTGAAGCGGACAGGGGCGGGTACAATGAGCAGTTCTTC.

This sequence joins TRBV12-5 and TRBJ2-7; 7 nucleotides match TRBD2. The CDR3 consists of 14 residues. V lost 4 bases to trimming and J lost 2 bases; unmatched junction nucleotides: 5. CDR1 and CDR2 (germline): LGHNT, FRNRAP. As DNA, the CDR3 is TGTGCTAGTGGTTGGGGACTAAATGCCTACGAGCAGTACTTC. It yields the protein CASGWGLNAYEQYF.

This clone was found once. The chain links TRBV24-1 to TRBJ1-5; the D gene is possibly TRBD1 (5 bases). The CDR3 sequence is 13 residues long. V lost 3 bases and J 7 bases, leaving 9 bases between the germline ends. CDR1 is KGHDR, CDR2 SFDVKD, per germline. The CDR3 reads CATSDRGSQPQHF. The CDR3 region has the DNA TGTGCCACCAGTGATAGGGGATCGCAGCCCCAGCATTTT.

The J gene is TRBJ2-5, the V gene TRBV7-6, with unresolved D. This CDR3 spans 11 amino acids. V was trimmed by 5 bases and J by 3 bases, leaving 4 bases between them. Germline CDR1 SGHVS, CDR2 FNYEAQ. CDR3 DNA: TGTGCCAGCAGCAATAAAGAGACCCAGTACTTC. It specifies CASSNKETQYF.

This clone was seen more than once but under ten times. The rearrangement joins TRBV12-5 to TRBJ2-7; D ambiguous. V was clipped by 1 base and J by 12 bases, with 13 bases between them. From germline, CDR1 is LGHNT and CDR2 FRNRAP. This CDR3 has 12 residues. As DNA, the CDR3 is TGTGCTAGTGGTTTGGGTCCCCAAGCCCTGTACTTC. Its translation is CASGLGPQALYF.

In its sample, this clone was seen a few times. The V and J genes are TRBV6-6 and TRBJ2-3, with D perhaps matching TRBD2 (6 bases). Deletions cut 7 bases from V and 1 base from J, with 9 bases between. The CDR3 runs to 13 residues. The germline CDR1 and CDR2 sequences are MNHNY and SVGAGI (reference sequence). The CDR3 loop reads CASKASGTDTQYF. The CDR3 region has the DNA TGTGCCAGCAAGGCTAGCGGCACAGATACGCAGTATTTT.

This chain links TRBV27 with TRBJ2-3, with 10 bases aligning to TRBD2. The CDR3 is 16 amino acids. Trimming cost V 4 bases and J 5 bases; bases outside gene matches: 9. Germline V gene sequence: CDR1 MNHEY, CDR2 SMNVEV (reference sequence). The CDR3 DNA is TGTGCCAGCAGTTCCACTACTAGCGGGGCCAGAGATACGCAGTATTTT. The encoded protein is CASSSTTSGARDTQYF.

The chain uses TRBV30 and TRBJ2-2, with 15 bases identical to TRBD2. Germline V gene data show CDR1 as GTSNPN and CDR2 as SVGIG (reference sequence). The CDR3 is 17 residues long. The V and J ends lost 0 bases and 7 bases, in that order; junction bases with no gene match: 6. DNA for the CDR3: TGTGCCTGGAGTGTTTGGACTAGCGGGGGGGCGGTCGGGGAGCTGTTTTTT. Translated, it gives CAWSVWTSGGAVGELFF.

This chain's CDR3 is CASKTQGLANYGYTF. CDR3 nucleotide sequence: TGTGCCAGTAAGACACAGGGTTTAGCTAACTATGGCTACACCTTC. V usage is TRBV19 and J usage is TRBJ1-2; tentatively, D is TRBD1 (6 bases). This CDR3 is 15 amino acids long. From germline, CDR1 is LNHDA and CDR2 SQIVND (reference sequence). V shed 7 bases and J shed 0 bases, with 15 bases lying between them.

V usage is TRBV2 and J usage is TRBJ1-6; the D is unclear. Germline V gene sequence: CDR1 SNHLY, CDR2 FYNNEI. This CDR3 region has 12 residues. The V end lost 5 bases, the J end lost 6 bases, and 5 bases lay between the germline ends. CDR3 nucleotides: TGTGCCAGCAGTCCGAGTAATTCACCCCTCCACTTT. The encoded protein is CASSPSNSPLHF.

The chain uses TRBV19 and TRBJ1-5; the match to TRBD1 covers 7 bases. V was pared by 7 bases and J by 1 base, with 13 bases of the junction left unmatched. Germline CDR1 reads LNHDA; CDR2 reads SQIVND (reference sequence). CDR3 size: 17 residues. CDR3: CASIPGGGQASNQPQHF. CDR3 sequence (DNA): TGTGCCAGTATCCCAGGGGGTGGACAGGCCAGCAATCAGCCCCAGCATTTT.

J is TRBJ2-1 and V is TRBV19; 10 bases are a match to TRBD1. CDR1 and CDR2 (germline): LNHDA, SQIVND (reference sequence). The CDR3 loop spans 15 amino acids. V was clipped by 3 bases and J by 5 bases; unmatched bases: 4. The CDR3 sequence is CASSIGTGANNEQFF. CDR3 bases: TGTGCCAGTAGTATTGGGACAGGGGCCAACAATGAGCAGTTCTTC.

The chain joins TRBV13 to TRBJ2-5; D unresolved. The CDR3 covers 13 residues. The V gene's germline CDR1 is PRHDT and CDR2 FYEKMQ (reference sequence). Trimming stripped 0 bases from V and 5 bases from J, with 7 bases between. This chain's CDR3 is CASSLGNEETQYF. The CDR3 DNA reads TGTGCCAGCAGCTTAGGAAATGAGGAGACCCAGTACTTC.

This clone came up once. For the CDR3, the DNA is TGTGCCAGCAGCTTACCGGGACAGAGCTTGAACACTGAAGCTTTCTTT. Translating gives CASSLPGQSLNTEAFF. V and J are TRBV5-4 and TRBJ1-1, with 7 bases aligning to TRBD1. The germline gives CDR1 SGHNT, CDR2 YYREEE (reference sequence). V was pared by 2 bases and J by 0 bases, with 7 bases of the junction left unmatched. This CDR3 region has 16 residues.

The chain links TRBV15 to TRBJ1-1, with D possibly being TRBD1 (5 bases). V lost 0 bases and J lost 1, with 9 bases in between. Germline CDR1 reads LNHNV; CDR2 reads YYDKDF (reference sequence). This CDR3 contains 15 residues. The CDR3 sequence is CATSRERGTNTEAFF. The DNA of the CDR3 is TGTGCCACCAGCAGAGAACGGGGGACGAACACTGAAGCTTTCTTT.

V is TRBV4-1 and J is TRBJ2-5; 9 nucleotides agree with TRBD1. J lost 4 bases, V lost 0 bases, and 15 bases had no gene match. The germline gives CDR1 MGHRA, CDR2 YSYEKL. The CDR3 extends over 19 amino acids. CDR3 nucleotide sequence: TGCGCCAGCAGCCAAGAAGTTGGGACAGGGTCTATCTTGGTAGAGACCCAGTACTTC. Protein product: CASSQEVGTGSILVETQYF.

The J gene is TRBJ2-5, the V gene TRBV19; D not certain. This CDR3 spans 14 amino acids. Trimming stripped 3 bases from V and 1 base from J, with 9 bases between. Germline V CDR1 and CDR2: LNHDA, SQIVND (reference sequence). The CDR3 DNA reads TGTGCCAGTAGTATGTTGGCCAGCCAAGAGACCCAGTACTTC. Encoded protein: CASSMLASQETQYF. Full variable domain (rest looked up from reference TRBV19 and TRBJ2-5): DGGITQSPKYLFRKEGQNVTLSCEQNLNHDAMYWYRQDPGQGLRLIYYSQIVNDFQKGDIAEGYSVSREKKESFPLTVTSAQKNPTAFYLCASSMLASQETQYFGPGTRLLVL.

The rearrangement uses TRBV5-8 and TRBJ2-3; D might be TRBD2 (6 bases). Per the germline V gene, CDR1 is SGHTS and CDR2 is YDEGEE. The length of the CDR3 is 15 residues. V was trimmed by 4 bases and J by 3 bases, leaving 15 bases between them. CDR3 nucleotide sequence: TGTGCCAGCAGCCACGGGGAGGATGGGACAGATACGCAGTATTTT. It is translated as CASSHGEDGTDTQYF.

The chain recombines TRBV12-3 or TRBV12-4 with TRBJ1-6; no firm D call. V lost 6 bases to trimming and J lost 8 bases, with 11 bases between them. This CDR3 region has 13 residues. CDR3 bases: TGTGCCAGCAGCCCCATTGTTGATTCACCCCTCCACTTT. Translation gives CASSPIVDSPLHF.